This TCR beta chain was captured by sequencing in a study of identical twins. Study results and limitations: Out-of-frame TCR alpha sharing observed in monozygotic twins exceeded model estimates. A partial confounding effect on zero-insertion analyses could come from invariant MAIT and iNKT cells.

Germline V gene sequence: CDR1 SGHRS, CDR2 YFSETQ. The V gene lost 2 bases and the J gene lost 6 bases, with 15 bases spanning the gap. The CDR3 consists of 15 residues. MiXCR was run by TCRdb on the 5' RACE reads, yielding one entry per CDR3 protein. Counted here are 450,000 or so distinct CDR3 sequences, approximately 15% occurring once; the ten biggest clones make up 0.5% to 0.65%. Turning to this clonotype: Its specificity is unknown.

This sample also appeared in a second study, on yellow fever vaccine responses in identical twins.

The sequenced sample consisted of CD4+ T cells sorted from blood. This sequence joins TRBV5-1 and TRBJ2-1, with a possible D match to TRBD2 (6 bases). This clonotype was sampled from a woman under 30 in good health. The CDR3 protein is CASSFRLGTVNEQFF. CDR3 coding DNA: TGCGCCAGCAGCTTTCGACTAGGTACGGTCAATGAGCAGTTCTTC.